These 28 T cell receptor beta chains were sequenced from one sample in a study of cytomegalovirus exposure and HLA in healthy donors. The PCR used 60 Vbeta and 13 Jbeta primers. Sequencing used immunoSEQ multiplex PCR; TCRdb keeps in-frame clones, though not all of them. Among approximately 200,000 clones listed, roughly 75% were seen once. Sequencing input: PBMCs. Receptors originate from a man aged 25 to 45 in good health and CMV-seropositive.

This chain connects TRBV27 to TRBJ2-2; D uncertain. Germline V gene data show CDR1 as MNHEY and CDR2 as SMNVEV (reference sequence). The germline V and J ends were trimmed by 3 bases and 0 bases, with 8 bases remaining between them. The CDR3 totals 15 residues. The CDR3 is CASSFTITNTGELFF. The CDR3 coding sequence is TGTGCCAGCAGTTTTACTATAACGAACACCGGGGAGCTGTTTTTT.

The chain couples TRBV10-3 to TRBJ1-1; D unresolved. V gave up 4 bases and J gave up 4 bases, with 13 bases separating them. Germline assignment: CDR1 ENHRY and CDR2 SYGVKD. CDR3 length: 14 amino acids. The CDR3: CAISVGEVSTEAFF. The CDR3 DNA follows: TGTGCCATCAGTGTCGGGGAAGTAAGCACTGAAGCTTTCTTT.

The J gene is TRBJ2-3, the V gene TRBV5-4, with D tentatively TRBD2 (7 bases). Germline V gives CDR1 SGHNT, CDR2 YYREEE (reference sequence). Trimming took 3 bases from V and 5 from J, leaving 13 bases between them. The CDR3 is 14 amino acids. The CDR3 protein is CASSSRGGVDTQYF. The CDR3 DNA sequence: TGTGCCAGCAGCTCGAGGGGGGGGGTAGATACGCAGTATTTT.

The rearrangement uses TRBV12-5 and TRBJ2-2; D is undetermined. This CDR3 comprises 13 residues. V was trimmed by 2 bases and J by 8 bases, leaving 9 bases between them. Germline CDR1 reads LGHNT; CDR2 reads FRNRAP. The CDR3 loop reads CASGLLVTGELFF. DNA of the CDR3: TGTGCTAGTGGTTTGCTCGTTACAGGGGAGCTGTTTTTT.

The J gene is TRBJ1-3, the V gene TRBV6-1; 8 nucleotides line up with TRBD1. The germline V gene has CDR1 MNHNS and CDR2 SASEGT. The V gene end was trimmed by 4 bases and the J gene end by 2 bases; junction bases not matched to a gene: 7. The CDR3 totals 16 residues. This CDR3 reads CASSAPGGRPGNTIYF. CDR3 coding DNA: TGTGCCAGCAGTGCTCCAGGGGGCCGCCCTGGAAACACCATATATTTT.

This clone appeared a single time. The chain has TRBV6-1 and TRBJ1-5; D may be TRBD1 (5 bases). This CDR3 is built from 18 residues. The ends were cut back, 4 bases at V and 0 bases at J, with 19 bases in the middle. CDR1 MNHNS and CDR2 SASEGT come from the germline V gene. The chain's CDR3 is CASSAAGRFAYSNQPQHF. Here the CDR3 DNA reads TGTGCCAGCAGTGCCGCGGGGCGGTTCGCGTATAGCAATCAGCCCCAGCATTTT.

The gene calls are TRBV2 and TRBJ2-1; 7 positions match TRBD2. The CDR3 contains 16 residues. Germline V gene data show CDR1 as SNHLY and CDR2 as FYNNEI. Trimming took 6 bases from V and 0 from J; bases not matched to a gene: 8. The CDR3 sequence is CASSATSPSSYNEQFF. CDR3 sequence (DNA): TGTGCCAGCAGCGCGACTAGCCCGAGCTCCTACAATGAGCAGTTCTTC.

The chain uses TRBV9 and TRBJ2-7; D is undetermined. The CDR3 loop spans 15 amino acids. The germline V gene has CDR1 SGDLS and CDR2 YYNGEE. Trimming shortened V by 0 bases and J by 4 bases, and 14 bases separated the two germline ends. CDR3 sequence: CASSVGVAELYEQYF. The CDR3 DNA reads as TGTGCCAGCAGCGTAGGGGTCGCGGAGCTATACGAGCAGTACTTC.

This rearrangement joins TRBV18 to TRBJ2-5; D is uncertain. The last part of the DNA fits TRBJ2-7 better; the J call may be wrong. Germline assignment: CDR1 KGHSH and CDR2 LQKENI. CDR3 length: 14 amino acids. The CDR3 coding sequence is TGTGCCAGCTCAAAGTTATCTAGGGACTACGAGCAGTACTTC. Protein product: CASSKLSRDYEQYF.

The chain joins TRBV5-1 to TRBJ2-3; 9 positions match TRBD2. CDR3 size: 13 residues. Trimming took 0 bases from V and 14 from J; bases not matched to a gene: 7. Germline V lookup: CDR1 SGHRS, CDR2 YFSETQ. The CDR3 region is CASSLGPSGIRYF. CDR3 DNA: TGCGCCAGCAGCTTGGGGCCTAGCGGGATCCGGTATTTT.

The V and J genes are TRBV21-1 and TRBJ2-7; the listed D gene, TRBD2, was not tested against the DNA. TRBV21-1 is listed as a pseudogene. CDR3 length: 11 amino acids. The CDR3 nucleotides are TGTGCCAGCCCCCCGGGGTACGAGCAGTACTTC. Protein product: CASPPGYEQYF.

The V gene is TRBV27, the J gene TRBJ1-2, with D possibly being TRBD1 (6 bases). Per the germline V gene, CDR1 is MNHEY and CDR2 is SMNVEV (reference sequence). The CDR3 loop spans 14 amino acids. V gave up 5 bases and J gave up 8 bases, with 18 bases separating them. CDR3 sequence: CASSPTGGARGYTF. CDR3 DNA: TGTGCCAGCAGTCCCACGGGGGGGGCCCGAGGCTACACCTTC.

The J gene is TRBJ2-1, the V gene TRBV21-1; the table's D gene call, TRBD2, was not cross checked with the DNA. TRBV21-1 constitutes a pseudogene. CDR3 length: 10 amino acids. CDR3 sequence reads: CAGRGNEQFF. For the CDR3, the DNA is TGTGCTGGGAGGGGTAATGAGCAGTTCTTC.

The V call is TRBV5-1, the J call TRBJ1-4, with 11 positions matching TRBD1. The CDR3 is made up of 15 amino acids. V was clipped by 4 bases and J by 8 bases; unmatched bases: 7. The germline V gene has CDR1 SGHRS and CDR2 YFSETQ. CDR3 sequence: CASSPLGTGGEKLFF. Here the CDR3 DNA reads TGCGCCAGCAGCCCGTTGGGGACAGGGGGGGAAAAACTGTTTTTT.

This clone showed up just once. In DNA, the CDR3 is TGTGCCAGCAGCTTACTTCTAGCGGGAGGACCCCTCGAGCAGTACTTC. It yields the protein CASSLLLAGGPLEQYF. The chain joins TRBV7-9 to TRBJ2-7, with TRBD2 matching 11 bases. This CDR3 is 16 amino acids long. With 2 bases clipped from V and 6 bases from J, the junction kept 9 bases outside the gene matches. Germline V lookup: CDR1 SEHNR, CDR2 FQNEAQ (reference sequence).

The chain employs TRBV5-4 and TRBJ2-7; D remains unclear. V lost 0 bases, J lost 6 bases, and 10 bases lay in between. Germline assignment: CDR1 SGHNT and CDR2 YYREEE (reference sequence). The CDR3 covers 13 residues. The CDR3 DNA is TGTGCCAGCAGCTTGGACAGCTTTAGCGAGCAGTACTTC. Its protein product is CASSLDSFSEQYF.

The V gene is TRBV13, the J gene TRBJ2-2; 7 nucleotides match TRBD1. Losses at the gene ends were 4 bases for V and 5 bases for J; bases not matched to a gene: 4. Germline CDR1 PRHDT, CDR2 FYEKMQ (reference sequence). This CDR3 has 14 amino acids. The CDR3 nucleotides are TGTGCCAGCAGCTGGGGACAGCCTACCGGGGAGCTGTTTTTT. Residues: CASSWGQPTGELFF. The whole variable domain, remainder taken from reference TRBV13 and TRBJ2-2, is AAGVIQSPRHLIKEKRETATLKCYPIPRHDTVYWYQQGPGQDPQFLISFYEKMQSDKGSIPDRFSAQQFSDYHSELNMSSLELGDSALYFCASSWGQPTGELFFGEGSRLTVL.

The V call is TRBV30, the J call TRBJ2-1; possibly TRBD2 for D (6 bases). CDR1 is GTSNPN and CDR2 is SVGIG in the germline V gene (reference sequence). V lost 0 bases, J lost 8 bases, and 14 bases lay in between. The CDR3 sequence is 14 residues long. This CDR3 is CAWSVGGRRDEQFF. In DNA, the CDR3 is TGTGCCTGGAGTGTAGGTGGGAGGAGGGATGAGCAGTTCTTC.

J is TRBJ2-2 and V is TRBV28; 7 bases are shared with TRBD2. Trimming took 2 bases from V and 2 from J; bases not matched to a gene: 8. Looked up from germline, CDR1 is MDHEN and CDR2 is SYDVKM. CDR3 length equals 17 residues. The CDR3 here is CASSLRVLADNTGELFF. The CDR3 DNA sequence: TGTGCCAGCAGTTTAAGGGTCCTAGCGGACAACACCGGGGAGCTGTTTTTT.

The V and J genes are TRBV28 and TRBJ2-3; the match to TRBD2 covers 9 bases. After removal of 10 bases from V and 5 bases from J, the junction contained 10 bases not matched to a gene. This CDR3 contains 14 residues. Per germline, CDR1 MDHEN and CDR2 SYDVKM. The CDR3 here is CATRLAVEVDTQYF. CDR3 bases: TGTGCCACAAGACTAGCGGTTGAGGTAGATACGCAGTATTTT.

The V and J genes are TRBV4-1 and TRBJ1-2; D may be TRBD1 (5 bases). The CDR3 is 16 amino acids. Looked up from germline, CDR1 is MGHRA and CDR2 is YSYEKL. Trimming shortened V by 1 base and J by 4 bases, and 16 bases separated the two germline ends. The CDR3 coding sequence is TGCGCCAGCAGCCAAGGGGGGGGATTCAGTAGCTATGGCTACACCTTC. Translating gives CASSQGGGFSSYGYTF.

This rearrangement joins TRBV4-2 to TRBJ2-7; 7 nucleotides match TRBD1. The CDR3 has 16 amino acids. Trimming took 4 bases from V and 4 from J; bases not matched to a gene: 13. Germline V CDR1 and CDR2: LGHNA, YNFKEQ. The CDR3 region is CASSLNRGLGTYEQYF. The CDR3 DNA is TGTGCCAGCAGCCTAAACAGGGGTCTAGGGACGTACGAGCAGTACTTC.

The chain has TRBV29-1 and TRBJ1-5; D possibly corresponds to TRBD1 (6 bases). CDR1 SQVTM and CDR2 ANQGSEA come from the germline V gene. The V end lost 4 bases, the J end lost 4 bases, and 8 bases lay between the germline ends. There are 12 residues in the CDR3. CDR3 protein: CSVGQDNQPQHF. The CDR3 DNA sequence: TGCAGCGTTGGACAGGATAATCAGCCCCAGCATTTT. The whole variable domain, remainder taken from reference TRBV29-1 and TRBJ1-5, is SAVISQKPSRDICQRGTSLTIQCQVDSQVTMMFWYRQQPGQSLTLIATANQGSEATYESGFVIDKFPISRPNLTFSTLTVSNMSPEDSSIYLCSVGQDNQPQHFGDGTRLSIL.

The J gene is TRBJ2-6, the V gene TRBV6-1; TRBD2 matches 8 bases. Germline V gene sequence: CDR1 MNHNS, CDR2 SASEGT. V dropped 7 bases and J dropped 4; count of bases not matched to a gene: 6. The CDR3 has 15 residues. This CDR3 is CASKAGAAGANVLTF. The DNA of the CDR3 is TGTGCCAGCAAAGCGGGGGCGGCAGGGGCCAACGTCCTGACTTTC.

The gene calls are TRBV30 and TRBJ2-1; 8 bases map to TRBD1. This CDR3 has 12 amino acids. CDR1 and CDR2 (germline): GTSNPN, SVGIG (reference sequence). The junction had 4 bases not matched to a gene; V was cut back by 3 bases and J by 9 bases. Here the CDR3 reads CAWSRQGSEQFF. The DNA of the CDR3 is TGTGCCTGGAGCAGACAGGGGAGTGAGCAGTTCTTC.

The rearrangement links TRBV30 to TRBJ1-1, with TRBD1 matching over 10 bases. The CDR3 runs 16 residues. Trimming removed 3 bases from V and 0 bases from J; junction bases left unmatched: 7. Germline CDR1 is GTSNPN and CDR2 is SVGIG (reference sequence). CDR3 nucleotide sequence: TGTGCCTGGAGGGACAGGGGGTCCGGAATGAACACTGAAGCTTTCTTT. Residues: CAWRDRGSGMNTEAFF.

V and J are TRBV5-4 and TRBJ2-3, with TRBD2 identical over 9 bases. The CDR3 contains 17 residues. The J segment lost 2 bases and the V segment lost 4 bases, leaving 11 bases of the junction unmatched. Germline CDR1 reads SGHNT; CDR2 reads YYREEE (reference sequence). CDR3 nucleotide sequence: TGTGCCAGCAGCGGAAAGGCGGGAGGGCCCACCACAGATACGCAGTATTTT. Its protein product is CASSGKAGGPTTDTQYF.

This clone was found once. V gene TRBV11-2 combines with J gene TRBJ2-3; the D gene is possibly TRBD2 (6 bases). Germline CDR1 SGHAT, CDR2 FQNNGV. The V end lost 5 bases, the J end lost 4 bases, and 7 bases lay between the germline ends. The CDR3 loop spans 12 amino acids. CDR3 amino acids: CASSPGADTQYF. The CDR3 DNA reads TGTGCCAGCAGCCCGGGGGCAGATACGCAGTATTTT.